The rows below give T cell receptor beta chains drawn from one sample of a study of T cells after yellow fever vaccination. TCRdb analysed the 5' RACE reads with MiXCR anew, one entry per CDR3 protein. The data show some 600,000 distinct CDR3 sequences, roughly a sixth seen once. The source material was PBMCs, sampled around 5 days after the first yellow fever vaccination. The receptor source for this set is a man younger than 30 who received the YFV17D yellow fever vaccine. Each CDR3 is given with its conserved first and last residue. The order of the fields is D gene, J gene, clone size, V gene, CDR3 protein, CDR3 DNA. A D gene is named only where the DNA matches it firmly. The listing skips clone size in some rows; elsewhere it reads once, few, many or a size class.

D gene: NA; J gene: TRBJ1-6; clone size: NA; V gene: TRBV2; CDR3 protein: CASIPGPGNSPLHF; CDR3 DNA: TGTGCCAGCATTCCAGGGCCGGGGAATTCACCCCTCCACTTT
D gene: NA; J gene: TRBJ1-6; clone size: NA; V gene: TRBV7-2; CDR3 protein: CASSSLGGNNSPLHF; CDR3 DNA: TGTGCCAGCAGCAGTTTGGGAGGGAACAATTCACCCCTCCACTTT
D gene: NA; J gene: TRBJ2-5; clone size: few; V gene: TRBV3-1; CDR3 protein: CASSQDSEIGTQYF; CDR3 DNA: TGTGCCAGCAGCCAAGATAGCGAGATCGGGACCCAGTACTTC
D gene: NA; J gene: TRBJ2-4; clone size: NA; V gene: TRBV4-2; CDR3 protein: CASSQDRGTEAKNIQYF; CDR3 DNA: TGTGCCAGCAGCCAAGATCGGGGGACAGAAGCCAAAAACATTCAGTACTTC
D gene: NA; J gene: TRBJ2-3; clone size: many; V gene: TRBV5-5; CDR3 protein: CASSSFRTDTQYF; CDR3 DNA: TGTGCCAGCAGCTCCTTCCGGACAGATACGCAGTATTTT
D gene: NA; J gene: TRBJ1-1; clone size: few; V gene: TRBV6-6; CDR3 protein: CASTRGQAEAFF; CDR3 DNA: TGTGCCAGCACCCGAGGCCAGGCTGAAGCTTTCTTT
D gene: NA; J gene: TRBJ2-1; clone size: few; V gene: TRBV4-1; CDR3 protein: CASSRHTSGGDRYNEQFF; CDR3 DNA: TGCGCCAGCAGCCGCCATACCTCGGGCGGGGACCGATACAATGAGCAGTTCTTC
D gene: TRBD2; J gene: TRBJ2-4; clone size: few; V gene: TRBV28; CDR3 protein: CASSFPGGRGDIQYF; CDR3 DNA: TGTGCCAGCAGTTTCCCGGGGGGGCGAGGGGACATTCAGTACTTC
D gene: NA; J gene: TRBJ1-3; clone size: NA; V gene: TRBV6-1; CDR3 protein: CASSLTGPGNTIYF; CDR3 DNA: TGTGCCAGCAGTCTAACAGGGCCCGGAAACACCATATATTTT
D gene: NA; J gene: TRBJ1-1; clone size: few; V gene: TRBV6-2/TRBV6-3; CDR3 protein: CATKTGNTEAFF; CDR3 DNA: TGTGCCACCAAAACAGGGAATACTGAAGCTTTCTTT
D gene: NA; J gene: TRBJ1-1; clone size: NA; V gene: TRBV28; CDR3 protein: CASTGGGAFF; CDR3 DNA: TGTGCCAGCACCGGAGGGGGGGCTTTCTTT
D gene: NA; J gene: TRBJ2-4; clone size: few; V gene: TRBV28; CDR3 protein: CASTSEQVLAKNIQYF; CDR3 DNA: TGTGCCAGCACGTCTGAACAGGTGCTAGCCAAAAACATTCAGTACTTC
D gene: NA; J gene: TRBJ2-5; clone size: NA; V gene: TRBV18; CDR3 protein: CASSARAVQETQYF; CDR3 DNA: TGTGCCAGCTCGGCAAGGGCGGTCCAAGAGACCCAGTACTTC
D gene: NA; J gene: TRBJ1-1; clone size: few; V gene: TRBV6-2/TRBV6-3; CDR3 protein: CASSYVMNREAFF; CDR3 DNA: TGTGCCAGCAGTTATGTAATGAACAGGGAAGCTTTCTTT
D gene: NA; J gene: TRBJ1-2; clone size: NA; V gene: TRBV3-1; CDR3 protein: CASSYRMIHRVNGYTF; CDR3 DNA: TGTGCCAGCAGCTACCGAATGATCCACAGGGTTAATGGCTACACCTTC
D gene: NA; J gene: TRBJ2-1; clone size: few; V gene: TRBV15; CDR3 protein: CATSSQGGDYNEQFF; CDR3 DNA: TGTGCCACCAGCAGTCAGGGGGGGGACTACAATGAGCAGTTCTTC
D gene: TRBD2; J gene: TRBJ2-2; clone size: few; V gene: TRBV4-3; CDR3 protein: CASSQDSSGGNTGELFF; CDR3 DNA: TGCGCCAGCAGCCAAGATTCTAGCGGGGGGAACACCGGGGAGCTGTTTTTT
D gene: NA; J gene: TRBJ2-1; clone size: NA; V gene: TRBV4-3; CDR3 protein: CASSQDPGIGYNEQFF; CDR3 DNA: TGCGCCAGCAGCCAAGACCCGGGAATCGGCTACAATGAGCAGTTCTTC
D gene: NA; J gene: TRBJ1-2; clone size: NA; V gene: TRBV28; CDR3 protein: CASQGTYGYTF; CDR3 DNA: TGTGCCAGTCAGGGTACCTATGGCTACACCTTC
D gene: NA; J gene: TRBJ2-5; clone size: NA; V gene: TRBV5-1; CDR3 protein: CASSFTPTVQETQYF; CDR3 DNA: TGCGCCAGCAGCTTCACCCCTACGGTCCAAGAGACCCAGTACTTC
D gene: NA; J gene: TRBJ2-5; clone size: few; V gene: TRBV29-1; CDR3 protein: CSVVKGRETQYF; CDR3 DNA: TGCAGCGTTGTGAAGGGGAGGGAGACCCAGTACTTC
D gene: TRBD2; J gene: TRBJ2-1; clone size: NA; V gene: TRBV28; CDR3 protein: CASSLQRGGHNEQFF; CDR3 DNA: TGTGCCAGCAGTTTACAGCGGGGGGGCCACAATGAGCAGTTCTTC
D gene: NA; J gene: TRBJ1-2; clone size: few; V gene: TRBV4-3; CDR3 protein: CASSQDLGDFDYGYTF; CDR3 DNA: TGCGCCAGCAGCCAAGATCTGGGGGACTTTGACTATGGCTACACCTTC
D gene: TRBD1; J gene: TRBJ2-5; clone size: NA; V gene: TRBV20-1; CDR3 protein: CSARGQTQETQYF; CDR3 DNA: TGCAGTGCTAGGGGACAGACCCAAGAGACCCAGTACTTC
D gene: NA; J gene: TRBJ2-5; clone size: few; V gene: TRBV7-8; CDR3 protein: CASADWEGKYF; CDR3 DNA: TGTGCCAGCGCCGACTGGGAAGGGAAGTACTTC
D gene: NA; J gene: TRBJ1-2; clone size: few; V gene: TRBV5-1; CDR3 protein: CASSRSGEDGYTF; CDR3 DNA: TGCGCCAGCAGCCGGTCAGGGGAAGATGGCTACACCTTC
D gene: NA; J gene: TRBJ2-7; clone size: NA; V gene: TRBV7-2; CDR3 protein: CASSLRRGPAYEQYF; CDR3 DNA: TGTGCCAGCAGCTTAAGACGGGGGCCCGCCTACGAGCAGTACTTC